This T cell receptor (beta chain) is drawn from a study of blood T cell repertoires in COVID-19. Overall study context: Sample material is recorded as cDNA or gDNA derived from T cells, B-cell-depleted T cells, or PBMCs.

In the authors' methods: How many nucleated cells were present was estimated from reference gene primer amplification. TCRdb keeps only in-frame clones here, not all; method: immunoSEQ multiplex PCR. V, J and clone size derive from that table, while D and trimming were established from the DNA sequence. The repertoire holds approximately 300,000 clones, more than 85% seen once, with approximately 18% in the top ten. This clone was observed a few times. This CDR3 is 12 amino acids long. Germline V CDR1 and CDR2: MNHEY, SVGAGI. V lost 5 bases and J lost 2, with 4 bases in between. This chain joins TRBV6-5 and TRBJ1-5; D remains unclear. The sequenced sample consisted of PBMCs or T cells enriched from blood (not recorded which). This clonotype was sampled from a woman in her twenties or thirties who had recovered from COVID-19. CDR3 amino acids: CASSTGNQPQHF. CDR3 DNA sequence: TGTGCCAGCAGTACGGGCAATCAGCCCCAGCATTTT.